This TCR beta chain was sequenced for a study of blood T cell repertoires in COVID-19. The protocol was immunoSEQ multiplex PCR, while the TCRdb copy is restricted to in-frame clones and leaves out a portion. The sample contains some 240,000 clones, about 80% of which appear only once. With regard to this clone: Compared with germline, one end of the junction differs, possibly owing to a read error.

Per the germline V gene, CDR1 is MDHEN and CDR2 is SYDVKM. This CDR3 spans 12 amino acids. Input material: peripheral blood. The chain combines TRBV28 with TRBJ2-6; possible D gene TRBD1, 5 bases. The origin of this receptor is an elderly woman with acute or convalescent COVID-19. The CDR3 DNA sequence: TGTGCCAGCAGCCCTGGGGCCAACATCCTGACTTTC. This codes for CASSPGANILTF.